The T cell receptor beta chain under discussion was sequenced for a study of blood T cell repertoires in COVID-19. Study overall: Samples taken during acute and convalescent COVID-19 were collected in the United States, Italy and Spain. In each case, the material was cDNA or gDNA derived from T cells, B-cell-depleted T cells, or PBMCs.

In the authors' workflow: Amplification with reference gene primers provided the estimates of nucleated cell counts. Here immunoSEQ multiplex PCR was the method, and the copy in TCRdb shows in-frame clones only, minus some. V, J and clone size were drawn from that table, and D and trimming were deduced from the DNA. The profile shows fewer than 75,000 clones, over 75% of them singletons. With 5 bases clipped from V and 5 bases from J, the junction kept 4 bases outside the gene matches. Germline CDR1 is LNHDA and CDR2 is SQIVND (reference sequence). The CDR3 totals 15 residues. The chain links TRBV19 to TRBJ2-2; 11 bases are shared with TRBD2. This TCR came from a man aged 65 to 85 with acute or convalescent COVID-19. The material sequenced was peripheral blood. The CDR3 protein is CASSGLAGGTGELFF. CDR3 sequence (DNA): TGTGCCAGTAGTGGCCTAGCGGGGGGAACCGGGGAGCTGTTTTTT. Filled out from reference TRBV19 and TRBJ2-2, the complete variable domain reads DGGITQSPKYLFRKEGQNVTLSCEQNLNHDAMYWYRQDPGQGLRLIYYSQIVNDFQKGDIAEGYSVSREKKESFPLTVTSAQKNPTAFYLCASSGLAGGTGELFFGEGSRLTVL.